This T cell receptor (beta chain) originates from a study of PD-1 blockade in classical Hodgkin lymphoma (dated by TCRdb to about 2020). Broadly, across the study: Nivolumab dosing was 3 mg/kg intravenously every 2 weeks, continuing until either disease progression or unacceptable toxicity. A peripheral blood immune signature of response to PD-1 blockade in classical Hodgkin lymphoma was defined using TCR beta sequencing and CyTOF.

Paper-wide results and their limitations: Trial patients achieving complete response had baseline diversity similar to newly diagnosed patients, whereas partial responders and progressors had significantly lower diversity. A significant rise by C4D1 was seen in CD4+ but not CD8+ TCR diversity (p=0.0027 vs p=0.16), with the rise being most apparent in complete responders (p=0.02). Only a single clinical trial cohort was studied, and what caused the repertoire differences, possibly disease activity or prior therapy, remained undefined. Baseline TCR diversity was reported as lower in newly diagnosed patients than in healthy donors, and lower still in relapsed/refractory patients. Diversity was lower in patients who began nivolumab less than 1 year after ASCT, so these patients were left out of later analyses to avoid confounding by immune reconstitution.

The Qiagen DNeasy kit was used to extract genomic DNA from unsorted PBMCs and from the negatively selected CD4+ and CD8+ fractions. TCR beta CDR3 regions were amplified by immunoSEQ multiplex PCR using primers annealing to V and J segments. A synthetic immune receptor repertoire was used to minimize amplification bias, and remaining bias was computationally removed after sequencing. For the original study's pipeline: Custom Python scripts were used to quantify repertoire diversity as the Shannon entropy index. Unsorted, CD4+ and CD8+ repertoires were analyzed separately, except for combined analyses in which CD4+ and CD8+ sequences were merged in silico. Clonal expansion was defined as at least a 2-fold frequency increase after treatment relative to C1D1, with a pseudocount of 0.5 for undetected baseline clones. Clones with 0 or 1 copy at C1D1 were defined as singleton clones, while clones with 2 or more copies were defined as non-singleton clones. Clones expanded in unsorted samples were assigned a CD4+, CD8+ or unknown annotation through matching of protein sequences in sorted samples from the same patient. Wilcoxon tests on paired samples were used to test changes in diversity from C1D1 to C4D1. Not all clones reach the TCRdb copy of this immuneACCESS table, which keeps in-frame sequences only. Checked studies attribute under half of the gap to unresolved V genes and leave the rest unexplained. V, J and clone size reflect that table, while D and trimming were determined from the DNA. In this sample the table shows 50,000 to 75,000 clones, 88% of which occur a single time. Approximately 12% of the sample belongs to the ten largest clones.

V gives up 4 bases and J gives up 6 bases, and the segment between their germline ends measures 12 bases. Reading the germline V gene gives CDR1 SGDLS and CDR2 YYNGEE. Taken from cysteine to phenylalanine, the CDR3 has 13 residues. Just CDR3 DNA is preserved here, 39 bases in frame from base 1. Explained via the paper, the time point label denotes: cycle 1 day 1 (C1D1), immediately before nivolumab initiation. All trial patients had relapsed after autologous stem cell transplantation, with cohorts A, B and C differing in prior brentuximab vedotin exposure. The trial cohort comprised 56 patients with relapsed/refractory classical Hodgkin lymphoma whose best overall responses were complete response, partial response or progressive disease. In the multi-cohort phase II CheckMate 205 trial, trial patients received single-agent nivolumab. An independent review committee assessed best overall response using the 2007 International Working Group response criteria. PBMCs from the trial were collected at three points: immediately before nivolumab initiation (C1D1), and during therapy at cycle 2 day 1 and cycle 4 day 1. Peripheral blood was collected in 8 mL Vacutainer Cell Preparation Tubes, from which PBMCs were isolated by centrifugation and then cryopreserved.

Points on this clone: There is no known antigen for this receptor. There are no base qualities to consult, and no much larger clone falls within one base.

This material consisted of peripheral blood mononuclear cells (PBMCs), taken at baseline. The origin of this receptor is a human donor with classical Hodgkin lymphoma. The chain joins TRBV9 to TRBJ2-3; D gene: possibly TRBD2, on 5 matching bases. In nucleotide form, the sequence is TGTGCCAGCAGCCTGAGCGGACTTGATACGCAGTATTTT. It codes for CASSLSGLDTQYF.